This T cell receptor beta chain came from a study of control samples from healthy donors and cancer patients. The germline V gene encodes CDR1 SNHLY and CDR2 FYNNEI. This CDR3 comprises 19 residues. V shed 4 bases and J 5 bases; nucleotides not matched to a gene: 13. Assay: immunoSEQ multiplex PCR; the TCRdb copy retains only in-frame clones and omits some. The table lists 99,000 or so clones, almost 85% of them singletons. Sequencing was performed on blood. This rearrangement joins TRBV2 to TRBJ2-2; 13 bases are a match to TRBD2. The receptor was isolated from a man aged 60 to 69 in good health. CDR3 protein: CASSVGRAPGLAGTGELFF. In DNA form, the CDR3 reads TGTGCCAGCAGTGTGGGTCGAGCACCGGGACTAGCGGGAACCGGGGAGCTGTTTTTT.